This is a list of T cell receptor beta chains from one sample in a study of metastatic and nonmetastatic thyroid tumors. Using MiXCR, TCRdb reanalyzed the PCR reads. Of 20,000 to 25,000 clones listed, 36% are singletons. The sequenced sample consisted of blood. Receptor source: a male donor with papillary thyroid cancer or a benign thyroid nodule (not recorded which). Some clones in this sample may be carry-over from other donors' samples. Each CDR3 is given with its conserved first and last residue. The order of the fields is V gene, D gene, J gene, clone size, CDR3 DNA, CDR3 protein. D genes are given only for firm matches. Clone size, where shown, is once, few, many, or a class for clones that have expanded.

>TRBV20-1|.|TRBJ2-3|many
TGCAGTGCTATCCGGAGGAGCCCAGATACGCAGTATTTT
CSAIRRSPDTQYF
>TRBV6-4|TRBD2|TRBJ2-3|few
TGTGCCAGCAGTGAAGCCCCTAGCGGGAACACAGATACGCAGTATTTT
CASSEAPSGNTDTQYF
>TRBV5-6|.|TRBJ2-1|many
TGTGCCAGCAGCTTGGGTCATGAGCAGTTCTTC
CASSLGHEQFF
>TRBV20-1|.|TRBJ2-7|.
TGCAGTGCTATGCGGAACCCCACCCCCGAGCAGTACTTC
CSAMRNPTPEQYF
>TRBV6-1|TRBD2|TRBJ2-5|medium-sized
TGTGCCAGCGGTCCCTACCGTGTAGCGGGAGAGACCCAGTACTTC
CASGPYRVAGETQYF
>TRBV28|TRBD1|TRBJ2-7|.
TGTGCCAGCAGTTCGAGGGAGGGACAGGGTGTGTACGAGCAGTACTTC
CASSSREGQGVYEQYF
>TRBV20-1|TRBD2|TRBJ2-7|.
TGCAGTGCTCATGGGGGACTAGTGGGCGAGCAGTACTTC
CSAHGGLVGEQYF
>TRBV4-2|TRBD2|TRBJ2-5|many
TGTGCCAGCAGCCGGGCAAGCGGGAGAGAGACCCAGTACTTC
CASSRASGRETQYF
>TRBV6-5|.|TRBJ1-3|.
TGTGCCAGCAGTTACTCTGGGACCTCTGGAAACACCATATATTTT
CASSYSGTSGNTIYF
>TRBV30|.|TRBJ2-7|.
TGTGCCCGGGGGGGTGAGACAGGGAACTCCTACGAGCAGTACTTC
CARGGETGNSYEQYF
>TRBV11-2|TRBD2|TRBJ2-2|.
TGTGCCAGCAGCCCTCCAGGACTAGCGGATAACACCGGGGAGCTGTTTTTT
CASSPPGLADNTGELFF
>TRBV2|.|TRBJ2-1|many
TGTGCCAGCAGCGCCGGACCGTACAATGAGCAGTTCTTC
CASSAGPYNEQFF
>TRBV28|TRBD1|TRBJ2-7|few
TGTGCCAGCAGGACAGGGGGGAACGAGCAGTACTTC
CASRTGGNEQYF
>TRBV6-1|.|TRBJ1-6|medium-sized
TGTGCCAGCAGTGAAGCCAGGTTGAATTCACCCCTCCACTTT
CASSEARLNSPLHF
>TRBV4-3|TRBD1|TRBJ2-1|medium-sized
TGCGCCAGCAGCCAAGAACCGGGACAGGGACCTTTCTTC
CASSQEPGQGPFF
>TRBV7-2|.|TRBJ2-7|medium-sized
TGTGCCAGCAGCATGACAGAGTCTGACGAGCAGTACTTC
CASSMTESDEQYF
>TRBV5-1|TRBD1|TRBJ2-7|medium-sized
TGCGCCAGCAGCCTGGAAGCGACAGGGCCGATCGAGCAGTACTTC
CASSLEATGPIEQYF
>TRBV7-2|.|TRBJ2-1|.
TGTGCCAGCAGCCTGGGAAATCCCAACAATGAGCAGTTCTTC
CASSLGNPNNEQFF
>TRBV28|.|TRBJ1-5|many
TGTGCCAGCAGCTTGGGGGGCGGGCTAAATTTCCAGCCCCAGCATTTT
CASSLGGGLNFQPQHF
>TRBV18|.|TRBJ1-6|.
TGTGCCAGCTCCCCGTCCCGGACACGGTCGCCCCTCCACTTT
CASSPSRTRSPLHF
>TRBV5-8|.|TRBJ1-1|.
TGTGCCAGCAGCCTGATGGGCCCCATGAACACTGAAGCTTTCTTT
CASSLMGPMNTEAFF
>TRBV20-1|.|TRBJ2-1|medium-sized
TGCAGTGCTATTTGGACCAGTAACAATGAGCAGTTCTTC
CSAIWTSNNEQFF
>TRBV6-2/TRBV6-3|.|TRBJ1-2|few
TGTGCCAGCAGTTACTCCGGCTATGGCTACACCTTC
CASSYSGYGYTF
>TRBV2|TRBD2|TRBJ2-5|medium-sized
TGTGCCAGCAGACCGGGGAGGGAGTCAGAGACCCAGTACTTC
CASRPGRESETQYF
>TRBV18|.|TRBJ1-2|.
TGTGCCAGCTCACCCCGGCCAGGGGATTACGGCTACACCTTC
CASSPRPGDYGYTF
>TRBV5-1|TRBD1|TRBJ2-1|.
TGCGCCAGCAGCTTGGAGGACAGGGGGCTCTTTCGGGAGCAGTTCTTC
CASSLEDRGLFREQFF
>TRBV20-1|TRBD1|TRBJ1-1|.
TGCAGGGTACAGGGGGTGATGAACACTGAAGCTTTCTTT
CRVQGVMNTEAFF
>TRBV28|.|TRBJ1-6|.
TGTGCCAGCGGGAATATAGGTTCACCCCTCCACTTT
CASGNIGSPLHF
>TRBV20-1|TRBD2|TRBJ2-7|.
TGCAGTGCTAGGAGACTAGCGGGGAATTACGAGCAGTACTTC
CSARRLAGNYEQYF
>TRBV30|.|TRBJ1-1|many
TGTGCCTGGAGATTAACAGAGAGGGGTGAAGCTTTCTTT
CAWRLTERGEAFF
>TRBV7-2|.|TRBJ1-2|.
TGTGCCAGCAGCCAGTCAGCGGGGTCCGATGGCTACACCTTC
CASSQSAGSDGYTF
>TRBV6-2/TRBV6-3|.|TRBJ2-7|few
TGTGCCAGCAGTTATTCTGGGTTCTACGAGCAGTACTTC
CASSYSGFYEQYF